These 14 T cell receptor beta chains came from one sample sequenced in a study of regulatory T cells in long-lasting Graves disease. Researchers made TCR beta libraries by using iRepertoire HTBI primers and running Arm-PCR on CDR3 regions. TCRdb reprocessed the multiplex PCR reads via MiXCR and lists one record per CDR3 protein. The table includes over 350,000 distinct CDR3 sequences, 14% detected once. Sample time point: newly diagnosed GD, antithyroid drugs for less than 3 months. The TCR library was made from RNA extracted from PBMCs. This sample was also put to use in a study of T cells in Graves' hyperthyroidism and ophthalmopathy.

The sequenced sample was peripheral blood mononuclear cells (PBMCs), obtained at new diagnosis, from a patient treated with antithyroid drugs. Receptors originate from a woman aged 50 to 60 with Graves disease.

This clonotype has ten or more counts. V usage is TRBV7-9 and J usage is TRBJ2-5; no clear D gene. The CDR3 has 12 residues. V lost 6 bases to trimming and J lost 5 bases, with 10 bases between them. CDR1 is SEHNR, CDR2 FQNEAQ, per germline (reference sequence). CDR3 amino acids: CASSLPSETQYF. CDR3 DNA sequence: TGTGCCAGCAGTTTACCCTCGGAGACCCAGTACTTC. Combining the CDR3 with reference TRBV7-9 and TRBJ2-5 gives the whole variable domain DTGVSQNPRHKITKRGQNVTFRCDPISEHNRLYWYRQTLGQGPEFLTYFQNEAQLEKSRLLSDRFSAERPKGSFSTLEIQRTEQGDSAMYLCASSLPSETQYFGPGTRLLVL.

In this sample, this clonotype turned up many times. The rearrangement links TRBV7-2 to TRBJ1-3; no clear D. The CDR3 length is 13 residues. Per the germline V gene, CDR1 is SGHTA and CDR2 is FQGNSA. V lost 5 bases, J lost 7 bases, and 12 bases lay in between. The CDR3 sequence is CASSEQNGNTIYF. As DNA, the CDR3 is TGTGCCAGCAGCGAGCAGAATGGGAACACCATATATTTT.

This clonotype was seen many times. The CDR3 DNA sequence: TGCGCCAGCAGCCAAGAAGGGTCCGGGACGGTAAGCTCCTACGAGCAGTACTTC. It is translated as CASSQEGSGTVSSYEQYF. This rearrangement joins TRBV4-1 to TRBJ2-7; D might be TRBD1 or TRBD2, each matching 5 bases. CDR3 length equals 18 residues. The germline V gene has CDR1 MGHRA and CDR2 YSYEKL. Trimming left V 0 bases short and J 0 bases short, with 18 bases between.

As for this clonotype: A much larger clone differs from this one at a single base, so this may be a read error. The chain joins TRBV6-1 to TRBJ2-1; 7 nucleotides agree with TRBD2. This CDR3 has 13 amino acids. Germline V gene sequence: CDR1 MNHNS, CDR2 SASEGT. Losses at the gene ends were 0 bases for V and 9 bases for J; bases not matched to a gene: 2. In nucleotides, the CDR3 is TGTGCCAGCAGTGAAGCAGGGAGGGGTGAGCAGTTCTTC. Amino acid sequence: CASSEAGRGEQFF.

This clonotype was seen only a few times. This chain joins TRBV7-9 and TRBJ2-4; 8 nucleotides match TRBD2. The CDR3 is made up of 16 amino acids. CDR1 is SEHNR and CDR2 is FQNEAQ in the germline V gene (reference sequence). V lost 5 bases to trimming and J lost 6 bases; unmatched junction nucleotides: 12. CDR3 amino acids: CASSIGADSGANIQYF. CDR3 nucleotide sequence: TGTGCCAGCAGCATAGGAGCCGATAGCGGGGCAAACATTCAGTACTTC.

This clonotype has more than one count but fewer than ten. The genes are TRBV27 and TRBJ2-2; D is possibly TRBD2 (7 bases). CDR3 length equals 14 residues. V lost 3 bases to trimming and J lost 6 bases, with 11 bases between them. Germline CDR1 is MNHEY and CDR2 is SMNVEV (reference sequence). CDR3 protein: CASSLGGAAGELFF. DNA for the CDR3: TGTGCCAGCAGTTTGGGGGGGGCGGCCGGGGAGCTGTTTTTT.

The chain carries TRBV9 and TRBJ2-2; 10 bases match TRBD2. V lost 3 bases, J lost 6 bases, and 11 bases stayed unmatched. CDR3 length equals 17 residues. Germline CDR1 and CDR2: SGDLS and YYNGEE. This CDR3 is CASSGPGAGGPAGELFF. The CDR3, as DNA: TGTGCCAGCAGCGGGCCAGGAGCGGGAGGGCCAGCCGGGGAGCTGTTTTTT.

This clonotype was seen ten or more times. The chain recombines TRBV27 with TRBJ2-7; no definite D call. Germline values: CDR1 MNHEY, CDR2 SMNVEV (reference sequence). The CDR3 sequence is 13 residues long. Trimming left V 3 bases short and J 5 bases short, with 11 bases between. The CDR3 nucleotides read TGTGCCAGCAGTTTGTCTCCCGGCCACGAGCAGTACTTC. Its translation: CASSLSPGHEQYF.

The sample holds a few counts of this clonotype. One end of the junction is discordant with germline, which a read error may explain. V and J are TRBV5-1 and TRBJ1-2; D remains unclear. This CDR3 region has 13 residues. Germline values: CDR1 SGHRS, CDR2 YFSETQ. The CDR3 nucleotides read TGTGCCAGCAGCCCGAGCAACAACTATGGCTACACCTTC. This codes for CASSPSNNYGYTF.

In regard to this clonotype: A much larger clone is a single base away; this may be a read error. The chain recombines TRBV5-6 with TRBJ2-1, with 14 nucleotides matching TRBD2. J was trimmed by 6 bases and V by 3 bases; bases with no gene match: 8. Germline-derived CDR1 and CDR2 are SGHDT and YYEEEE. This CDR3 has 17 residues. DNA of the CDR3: TGTGCCAGCAGCTGGGGGACTAGCGGGAGATCGCTCAATGAGCAGTTCTTC. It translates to CASSWGTSGRSLNEQFF.

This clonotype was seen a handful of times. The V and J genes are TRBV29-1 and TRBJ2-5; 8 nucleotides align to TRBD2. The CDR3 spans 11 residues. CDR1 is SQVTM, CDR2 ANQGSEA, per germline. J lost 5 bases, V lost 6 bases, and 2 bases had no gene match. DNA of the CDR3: TGCAGCGTCGGGGGGGGGGAGACCCAGTACTTC. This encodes CSVGGGETQYF.

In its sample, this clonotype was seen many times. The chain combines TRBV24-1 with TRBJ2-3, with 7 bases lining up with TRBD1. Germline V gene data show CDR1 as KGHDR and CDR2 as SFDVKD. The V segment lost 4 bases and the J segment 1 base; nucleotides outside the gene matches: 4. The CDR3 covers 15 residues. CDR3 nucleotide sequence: TGTGCCACCAGTGAGAACAGGGGTGGCACAGATACGCAGTATTTT. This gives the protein CATSENRGGTDTQYF.

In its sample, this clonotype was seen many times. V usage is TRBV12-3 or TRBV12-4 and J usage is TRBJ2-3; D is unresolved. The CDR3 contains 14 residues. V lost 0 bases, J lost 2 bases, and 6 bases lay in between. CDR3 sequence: CASSLAGNTDTQYF. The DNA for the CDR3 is TGTGCCAGCAGTTTAGCGGGAAACACAGATACGCAGTATTTT.

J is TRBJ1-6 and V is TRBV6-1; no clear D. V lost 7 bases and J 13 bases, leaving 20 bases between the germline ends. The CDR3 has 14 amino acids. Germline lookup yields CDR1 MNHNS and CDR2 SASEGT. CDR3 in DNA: TGTGCCAGCACCCAATCCCAAGGGAGGCTCCCCCTCCACTTT. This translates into CASTQSQGRLPLHF.